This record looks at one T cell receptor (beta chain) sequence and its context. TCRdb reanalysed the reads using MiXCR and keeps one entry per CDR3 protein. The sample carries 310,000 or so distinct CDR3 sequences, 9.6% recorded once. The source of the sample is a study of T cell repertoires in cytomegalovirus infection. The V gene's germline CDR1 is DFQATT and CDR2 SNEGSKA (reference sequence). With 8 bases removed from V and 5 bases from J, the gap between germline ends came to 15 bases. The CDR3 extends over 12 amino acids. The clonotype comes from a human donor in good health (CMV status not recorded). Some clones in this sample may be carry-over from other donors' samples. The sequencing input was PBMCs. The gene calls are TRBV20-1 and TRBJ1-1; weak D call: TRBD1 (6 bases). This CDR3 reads CSPQQGYTEAFF. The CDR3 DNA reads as TGCAGTCCACAACAGGGATATACTGAAGCTTTCTTT.